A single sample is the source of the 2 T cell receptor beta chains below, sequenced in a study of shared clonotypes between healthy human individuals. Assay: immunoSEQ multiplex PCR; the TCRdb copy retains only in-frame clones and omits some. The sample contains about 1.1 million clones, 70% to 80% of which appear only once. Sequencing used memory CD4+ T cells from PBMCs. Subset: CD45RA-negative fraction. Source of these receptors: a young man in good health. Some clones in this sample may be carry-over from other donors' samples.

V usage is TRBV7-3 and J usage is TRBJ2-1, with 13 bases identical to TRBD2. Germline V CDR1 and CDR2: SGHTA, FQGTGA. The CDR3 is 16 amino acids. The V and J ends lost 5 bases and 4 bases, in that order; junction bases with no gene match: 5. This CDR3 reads CASSPGTSGIYNEQFF. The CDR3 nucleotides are TGTGCCAGCAGCCCAGGGACTAGCGGGATTTACAATGAGCAGTTCTTC.

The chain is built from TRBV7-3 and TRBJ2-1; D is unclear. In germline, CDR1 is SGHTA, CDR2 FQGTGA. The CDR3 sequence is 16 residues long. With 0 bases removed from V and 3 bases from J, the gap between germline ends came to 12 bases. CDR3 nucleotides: TGTGCCAGCAGCTTAACCGCCTTAAATTACTACAATGAGCAGTTCTTC. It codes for CASSLTALNYYNEQFF.